This T cell receptor beta chain was sequenced for a study of OX40 agonist ivuxolimab in advanced cancers. Study summary: Partial responses were seen in three patients, one with hepatocellular carcinoma and two with cutaneous melanoma. Study-level findings and limits: In CD8+ T cells, expanded clones were on average more numerous than in CD4+. Within 6 weeks, CD4+ and CD8+ blood T cells expanded clonally at 0.1 to 3.0 mg/kg.

Here immunoSEQ multiplex PCR was the method, and the copy in TCRdb shows in-frame clones only, minus some. The sample includes approximately 44,000 clones, about four fifths of them seen just once. Sampling times: baseline, cycle 4 day 1, cycle 7 day 1. After removal of 6 bases from V and 3 bases from J, the junction contained 6 bases not matched to a gene. Germline CDR1 and CDR2: LNHDA and SQIVND (reference sequence). This CDR3 has 14 residues. Points on this clone: The antigen is undetermined.

This chain joins TRBV19 and TRBJ2-7; 9 bases line up with TRBD1. This receptor was taken from an adult with an advanced solid tumor such as melanoma, head and neck, liver or kidney cancer. The sequenced sample was CD4+ or CD8+ T cells sorted from blood, obtained in a trial of the OX40 agonist ivuxolimab. The CDR3 sequence: CASSSGTGIYEQYF. The CDR3 DNA sequence: TGTGCCAGTAGCTCCGGGACAGGGATCTACGAGCAGTACTTC.